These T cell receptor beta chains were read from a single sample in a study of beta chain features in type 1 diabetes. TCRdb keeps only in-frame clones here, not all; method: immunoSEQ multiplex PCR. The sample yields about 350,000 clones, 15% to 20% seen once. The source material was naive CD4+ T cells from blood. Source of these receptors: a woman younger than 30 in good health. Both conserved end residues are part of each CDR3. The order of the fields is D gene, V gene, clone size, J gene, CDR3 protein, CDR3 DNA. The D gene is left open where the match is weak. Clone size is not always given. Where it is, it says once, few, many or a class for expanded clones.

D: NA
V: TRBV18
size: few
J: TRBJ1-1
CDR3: CASSPNSREVHTEAFF
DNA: TGTGCCAGCTCACCGAACTCGAGGGAGGTGCACACTGAAGCTTTCTTT

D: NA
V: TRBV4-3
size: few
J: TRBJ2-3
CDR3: CASSQGGQGDTQYF
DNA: TGCGCCAGCAGCCAAGGGGGGCAGGGAGATACGCAGTATTTT

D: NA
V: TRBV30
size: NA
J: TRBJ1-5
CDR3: CAWSTQESQPQHF
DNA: TGTGCCTGGAGCACACAGGAGAGTCAGCCCCAGCATTTT

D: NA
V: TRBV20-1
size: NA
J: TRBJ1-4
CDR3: CSAGLDEKLFF
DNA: TGCAGTGCGGGGCTGGATGAAAAACTGTTTTTT

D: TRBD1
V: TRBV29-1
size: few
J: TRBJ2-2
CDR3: CSVSSPGQGNTGELFF
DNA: TGCAGCGTCAGTTCTCCGGGACAGGGGAACACCGGGGAGCTGTTTTTT

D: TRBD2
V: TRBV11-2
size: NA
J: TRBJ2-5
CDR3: CASSPGTSGGVETQYF
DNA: TGTGCCAGCAGCCCCGGGACTAGCGGGGGGGTGGAGACCCAGTACTTC

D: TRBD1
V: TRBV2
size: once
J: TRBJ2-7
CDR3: CAQHETGYGEQYF
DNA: TGTGCCCAGCACGAGACAGGGTACGGTGAGCAGTACTTC

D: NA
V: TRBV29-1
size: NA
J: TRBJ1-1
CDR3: CSGSPTVFSNTEAFF
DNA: TGCAGCGGGTCTCCGACTGTTTTTTCGAACACTGAAGCTTTCTTT

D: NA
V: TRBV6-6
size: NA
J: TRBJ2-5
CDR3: CASSYSGLDFRETQYF
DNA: TGTGCCAGCAGTTACTCGGGCTTGGACTTCCGAGAGACCCAGTACTTC

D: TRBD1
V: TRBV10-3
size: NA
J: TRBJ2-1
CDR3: CAISQGQGATSYNEQFF
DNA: TGTGCCATCAGTCAAGGACAGGGGGCAACTTCCTACAATGAGCAGTTCTTC

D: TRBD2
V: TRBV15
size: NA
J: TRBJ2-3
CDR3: CATSPRGGVTDTQYF
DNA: TGTGCCACCAGTCCACGGGGGGGGGTCACAGATACGCAGTATTTT

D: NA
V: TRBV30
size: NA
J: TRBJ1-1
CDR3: CAWRQVFTEAFF
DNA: TGTGCCTGGAGGCAGGTGTTCACTGAAGCTTTCTTT

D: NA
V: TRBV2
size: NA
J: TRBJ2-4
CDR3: CASSEAQRWGDIQYF
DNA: TGTGCCAGCAGTGAAGCCCAGCGGTGGGGAGACATTCAGTACTTC

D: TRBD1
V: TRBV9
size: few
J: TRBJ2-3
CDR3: CASSVGQGTDTQYF
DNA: TGTGCCAGCAGCGTAGGACAGGGGACAGATACGCAGTATTTT

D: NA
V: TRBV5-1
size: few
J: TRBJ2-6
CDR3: CASSLSTGSGANVLTF
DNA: TGCGCCAGCAGCTTATCCACAGGGTCGGGGGCCAACGTCCTGACTTTC

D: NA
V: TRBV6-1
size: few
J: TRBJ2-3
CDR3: CASSEVPSTDTQYF
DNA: TGTGCCAGCAGCGAAGTCCCGAGCACAGATACGCAGTATTTT

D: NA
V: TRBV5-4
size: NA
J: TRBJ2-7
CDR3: CASSLTGSYEQYF
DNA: TGTGCCAGCAGTTTGACAGGTTCCTACGAGCAGTACTTC

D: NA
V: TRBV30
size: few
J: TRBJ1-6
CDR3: CAWWGGTPKSPLHF
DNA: TGTGCCTGGTGGGGCGGGACTCCTAAATCACCCCTCCACTTT

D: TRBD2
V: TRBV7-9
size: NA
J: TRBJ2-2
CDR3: CASSPTLAGFGELFF
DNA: TGTGCCAGCAGCCCAACACTAGCGGGGTTCGGGGAGCTGTTTTTT

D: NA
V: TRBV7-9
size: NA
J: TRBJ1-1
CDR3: CASSLLREVAFF
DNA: TGTGCCAGCAGCTTACTCCGGGAGGTGGCTTTCTTT

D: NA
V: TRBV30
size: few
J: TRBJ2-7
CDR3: CAWSVLLTGEQYF
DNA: TGTGCCTGGAGTGTACTGCTTACGGGCGAGCAGTACTTC

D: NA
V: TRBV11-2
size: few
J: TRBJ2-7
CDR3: CASSTRGSHEQYF
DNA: TGTGCCAGCAGCACCAGGGGATCCCACGAGCAGTACTTC

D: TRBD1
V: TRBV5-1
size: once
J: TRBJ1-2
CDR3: CASSAGTGAFYGYTF
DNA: TGCGCCAGCAGCGCCGGGACAGGGGCATTCTATGGCTACACCTTC

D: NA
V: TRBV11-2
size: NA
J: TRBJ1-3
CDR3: CASSLVAFSGNTIYF
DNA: TGTGCCAGCAGCTTAGTGGCCTTCTCTGGAAACACCATATATTTT

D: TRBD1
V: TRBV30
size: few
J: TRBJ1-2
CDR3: CAWGQGSYGYTF
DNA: TGTGCCTGGGGACAGGGATCGTATGGCTACACCTTC

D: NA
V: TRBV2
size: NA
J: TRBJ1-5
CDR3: CASRGMRRDSNQPQHF
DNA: TGTGCCAGCAGGGGGATGCGGAGGGATAGCAATCAGCCCCAGCATTTT

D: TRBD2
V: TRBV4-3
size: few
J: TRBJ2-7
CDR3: CASSRTSGGPRGQYF
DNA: TGCGCCAGCAGTCGGACTAGCGGGGGCCCTCGGGGGCAGTACTTC

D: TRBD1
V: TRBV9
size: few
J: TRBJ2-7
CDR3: CASSFRDRFDEQYF
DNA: TGTGCCAGCAGCTTCCGGGACAGGTTCGACGAGCAGTACTTC

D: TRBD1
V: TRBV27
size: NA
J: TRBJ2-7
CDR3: CASKSVSQGAYEQYF
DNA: TGTGCCAGCAAATCCGTAAGCCAGGGGGCCTACGAGCAGTACTTC

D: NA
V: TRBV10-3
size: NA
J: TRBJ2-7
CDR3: CASQGTYEQYF
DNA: TGTGCCTCCCAGGGAACCTACGAGCAGTACTTC

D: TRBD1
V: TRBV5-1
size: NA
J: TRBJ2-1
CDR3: CASSWAPGQENEQFF
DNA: TGCGCCAGCAGCTGGGCCCCGGGACAGGAGAATGAGCAGTTCTTC

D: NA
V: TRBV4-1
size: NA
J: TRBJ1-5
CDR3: CASSQVGRQLGKPQHF
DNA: TGCGCCAGCAGCCAAGTAGGTCGACAGCTTGGTAAGCCCCAGCATTTT

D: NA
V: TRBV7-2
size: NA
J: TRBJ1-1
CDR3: CAGDGEAFF
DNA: TGTGCCGGAGATGGCGAAGCTTTCTTT

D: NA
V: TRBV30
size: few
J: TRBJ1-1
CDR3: CAWSTPGIFLNTEAFF
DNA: TGTGCCTGGAGTACGCCGGGAATTTTCTTGAACACTGAAGCTTTCTTT

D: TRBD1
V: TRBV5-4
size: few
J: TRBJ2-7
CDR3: CASSSGQGVSYEQYF
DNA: TGTGCCAGCAGCTCCGGACAGGGGGTCTCCTACGAGCAGTACTTC

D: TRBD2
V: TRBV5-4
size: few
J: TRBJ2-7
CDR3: CASSLGLAGAYEQYF
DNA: TGTGCCAGCAGCTTAGGACTAGCGGGGGCCTACGAGCAGTACTTC

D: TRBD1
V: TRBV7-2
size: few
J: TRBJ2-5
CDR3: CASSSDRGRETQYF
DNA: TGTGCCAGCAGCTCGGACAGGGGTCGGGAGACCCAGTACTTC

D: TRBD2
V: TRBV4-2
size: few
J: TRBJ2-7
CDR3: CASSPSPGQRGSYEQYF
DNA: TGTGCCAGCAGCCCCTCTCCGGGGCAGCGGGGCTCCTACGAGCAGTACTTC

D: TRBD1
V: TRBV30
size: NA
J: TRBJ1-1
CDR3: CARQTGLNTEAFF
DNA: TGTGCCCGACAGACAGGGTTGAACACTGAAGCTTTCTTT

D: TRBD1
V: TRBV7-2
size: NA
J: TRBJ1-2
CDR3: CASSSAGQGNGYTF
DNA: TGTGCCAGCAGCTCCGCGGGACAGGGAAATGGCTACACCTTC

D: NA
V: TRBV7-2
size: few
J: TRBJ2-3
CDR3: CASSSAGYTDTQYF
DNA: TGTGCCAGCAGCTCGGCGGGCTACACAGATACGCAGTATTTT

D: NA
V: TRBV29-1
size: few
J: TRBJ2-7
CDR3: CSVGGASAYEQYF
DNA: TGCAGCGTGGGGGGGGCCTCCGCCTACGAGCAGTACTTC

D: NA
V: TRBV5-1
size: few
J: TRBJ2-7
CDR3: CASSPEPGGEQYF
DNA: TGCGCCAGCAGCCCCGAACCCGGTGGCGAGCAGTACTTC

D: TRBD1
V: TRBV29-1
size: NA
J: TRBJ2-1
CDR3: CSAERRGRDNEQFF
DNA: TGCAGCGCAGAGCGTAGGGGGCGCGACAATGAGCAGTTCTTC

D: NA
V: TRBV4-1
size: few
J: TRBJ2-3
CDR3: CASSQAGGTSTDTQYF
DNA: TGCGCCAGCAGCCAAGCGGGCGGGACTAGCACAGATACGCAGTATTTT

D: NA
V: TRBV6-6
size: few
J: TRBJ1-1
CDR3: CATRRDLNTEAFF
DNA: TGTGCCACTCGCAGGGACTTGAACACTGAAGCTTTCTTT

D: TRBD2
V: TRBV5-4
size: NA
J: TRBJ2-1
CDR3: CASSSLAGGSYNEQFF
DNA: TGTGCCAGCAGCTCCCTAGCGGGGGGCTCCTACAATGAGCAGTTCTTC

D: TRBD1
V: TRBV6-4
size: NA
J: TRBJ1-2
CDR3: CASSDPRDRGCWDGYTF
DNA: TGTGCCAGCAGTGACCCGAGGGACAGGGGTTGTTGGGATGGCTACACCTTC

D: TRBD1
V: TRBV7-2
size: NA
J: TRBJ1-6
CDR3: CASSITGGINSPLHF
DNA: TGTGCCAGCAGCATCACAGGGGGTATCAATTCACCCCTCCACTTT

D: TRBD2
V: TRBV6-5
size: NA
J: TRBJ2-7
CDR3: CASRTLGTIRLGEYF
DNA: TGTGCCAGCAGGACGCTCGGGACTATCCGTTTGGGAGAGTACTTC